Listed here are 9 T cell receptor beta chains from one sample, sequenced in a study of cytomegalovirus exposure and HLA in healthy donors. With 60 Vbeta and 13 Jbeta primers, the PCR was carried out. The protocol was immunoSEQ multiplex PCR, while the TCRdb copy is restricted to in-frame clones and leaves out a portion. The sample consists of roughly 100,000 clones, around 76% of them appearing once. Sequencing was performed on PBMCs. The receptors stem from a woman aged 18-30 years in good health and CMV-seropositive.

The rearrangement uses TRBV28 and TRBJ2-7; 12 positions match TRBD2. Germline V lookup: CDR1 MDHEN, CDR2 SYDVKM. This CDR3 has 17 amino acids. The V and J ends lost 2 bases and 5 bases, in that order; junction bases with no gene match: 10. The CDR3 here is CASSLRPTSGSKDEQYF. CDR3 sequence (DNA): TGTGCCAGCAGTTTACGCCCGACTAGCGGGAGTAAGGACGAGCAGTACTTC.

This chain joins TRBV27 and TRBJ1-1; D unclear. The CDR3 sequence is 16 residues long. V lost 6 bases to trimming and J lost 0 bases, with 17 bases between them. The V gene's germline CDR1 is MNHEY and CDR2 SMNVEV (reference sequence). CDR3: CASSPPGSILNTEAFF. The DNA for the CDR3 is TGTGCCAGCAGCCCCCCGGGATCCATCTTGAACACTGAAGCTTTCTTT.

This clone was found a few times. This chain joins TRBV5-6 and TRBJ2-7; a possible D gene is TRBD2 (6 bases). There are 15 residues in the CDR3. CDR1 is SGHDT, CDR2 YYEEEE, per germline. V was cut by 5 bases and J by 2 bases, with 17 bases left in between. The CDR3, as DNA: TGTGCCAGCAGGTCACCTCGACTAGGGGCCTACGAGCAGTACTTC. This gives the protein CASRSPRLGAYEQYF.

This clone occurred once. The rearrangement uses TRBV7-9 and TRBJ2-7; 10 nucleotides match TRBD1. The length of the CDR3 is 15 residues. Germline assignment: CDR1 SEHNR and CDR2 FQNEAQ (reference sequence). With V trimmed by 6 bases and J by 1 base, 6 bases remained unmatched. CDR3 loop: CASSSRQGASYEQYF. The DNA of the CDR3 is TGTGCCAGCAGTTCCCGACAGGGGGCGTCCTACGAGCAGTACTTC.

V and J are TRBV10-3 and TRBJ2-5, with TRBD2 as a possible D gene (6 bases). Between the trimmed V and J ends, which lost 0 bases and 6 bases, there was a span of 14 bases. The CDR3 extends over 15 amino acids. Germline loops: CDR1 ENHRY, CDR2 SYGVKD. The CDR3 here is CAISESGGGGKTQYF. The CDR3, as DNA: TGTGCCATCAGTGAGTCGGGGGGAGGAGGAAAGACCCAGTACTTC.

The CDR3 DNA follows: TGCGCCAGCAGCCCCTACACCGGGGAGCTGTTTTTT. Its translation is CASSPYTGELFF. The chain couples TRBV4-1 to TRBJ2-2; D gene ambiguous. In germline, CDR1 is MGHRA, CDR2 YSYEKL. The CDR3 spans 12 residues. The germline V and J ends were trimmed by 4 bases and 3 bases, with 3 bases remaining between them.

The V call is TRBV9, the J call TRBJ2-2; 7 nucleotides agree with TRBD1. The CDR3 consists of 18 residues. The V and J ends lost 3 bases and 4 bases, in that order; junction bases with no gene match: 15. Germline CDR1 reads SGDLS; CDR2 reads YYNGEE. DNA of the CDR3: TGTGCCAGCAGCGCTGTTCGTACCTCGGCAGGGGGCACCGGGGAGCTGTTTTTT. It translates to CASSAVRTSAGGTGELFF.

The DNA of the CDR3 is TGTGCCATCAGTGACTGGGCGGGAGGCAGGAACTACGAGCAGTACTTC. Protein product: CAISDWAGGRNYEQYF. V gene TRBV10-3 combines with J gene TRBJ2-7; 8 bases align to TRBD2. Per the germline V gene, CDR1 is ENHRY and CDR2 is SYGVKD. V gave up 3 bases and J gave up 3 bases; unmatched junction bases: 10. The CDR3 extends over 16 amino acids.

The chain is built from TRBV7-9 and TRBJ2-3, with D perhaps TRBD1 (5 bases). The germline CDR1 and CDR2 sequences are SEHNR and FQNEAQ (reference sequence). Trimming stripped 8 bases from V and 6 bases from J, with 21 bases between. The length of the CDR3 is 15 residues. The CDR3 nucleotides are TGTGCCAGCGCCCACCGGACAAGGGGCATGGATACGCAGTATTTT. Amino acids: CASAHRTRGMDTQYF.